One and the same sample provided the 19 T cell receptor beta chains below, sequenced in a study of CD8 T cells in ankylosing spondylitis. From the 5' RACE reads, TCRdb called clonotypes with MiXCR, one entry per CDR3 protein. The table records approximately 250,000 distinct CDR3 sequences, about 10% of them present only once. Source material: blood, either unsorted or a sorted T cell fraction (not recorded which). Receptor source: a male donor with ankylosing spondylitis or in good health (not recorded which).

The genes are TRBV15 and TRBJ1-1; D is perhaps TRBD1 (5 bases). The germline gives CDR1 LNHNV, CDR2 YYDKDF (reference sequence). The CDR3 length is 14 residues. V was shortened by 1 base and J by 7 bases, with 13 bases between the two germline ends. CDR3 loop: CATSRGGRGFEAFF. The CDR3 nucleotides are TGTGCCACCAGCAGAGGGGGAAGGGGATTTGAAGCTTTCTTT.

This clonotype was seen more than once but under ten times. This chain connects TRBV20-1 to TRBJ2-3; 10 bases match TRBD2. CDR1 DFQATT and CDR2 SNEGSKA come from the germline V gene (reference sequence). V shed 2 bases, J shed 6 bases, and the junction held 5 bases outside the gene matches. The CDR3 contains 14 residues. The CDR3 here is CSARLAGAPDTQYF. DNA of the CDR3: TGCAGTGCTAGACTAGCGGGGGCCCCCGATACGCAGTATTTT.

This clonotype appeared many times. The chain joins TRBV20-1 to TRBJ1-1, with D possibly being TRBD1 (6 bases). CDR1 DFQATT and CDR2 SNEGSKA come from the germline V gene (reference sequence). V dropped 6 bases and J dropped 6 bases, with 17 bases sitting between them. This CDR3 is built from 13 residues. The CDR3: CSAKTRTASEAFF. DNA of the CDR3: TGCAGTGCAAAGACACGGACAGCATCTGAAGCTTTCTTT.

This clonotype was observed at least ten times. Written as DNA, the CDR3 is TGCAGTGCCACAAGGACAAACCAAGAGACCCAGTACTTC. Translating gives CSATRTNQETQYF. The chain employs TRBV20-1 and TRBJ2-5; D may be TRBD1 (5 bases). Germline V gene sequence: CDR1 DFQATT, CDR2 SNEGSKA (reference sequence). The CDR3 runs to 13 residues. V gave up 6 bases and J gave up 0 bases, with 11 bases separating them.

Many counts were recorded for this clonotype. The chain couples TRBV3-1 to TRBJ2-5; 8 nucleotides align to TRBD1. The CDR3 covers 13 residues. CDR1 is LGHDT, CDR2 YNNKEL, per germline (reference sequence). J lost 5 bases, V lost 7 bases, and 6 bases had no gene match. The CDR3 coding sequence is TGTGCCAGCACTCAGGGGGCATTGGAGACCCAGTACTTC. Translated: CASTQGALETQYF.

This clonotype showed up just a few times. The DNA of the CDR3 is TGCAGTGCTAGAACCCTCCTGGTCGGGGACCGAGATACGCAGTATTTT. This codes for CSARTLLVGDRDTQYF. The chain recombines TRBV20-1 with TRBJ2-3; TRBD1 or TRBD2 may be the D gene (5 bases each). V lost 2 bases and J lost 5, with 20 bases in between. Germline V gives CDR1 DFQATT, CDR2 SNEGSKA (reference sequence). The CDR3 runs 16 residues.

The chain couples TRBV10-1 to TRBJ2-1; 9 bases fit TRBD2. CDR1 and CDR2 from the germline V gene are WNHNN and SYGVQD (reference sequence). With 6 bases clipped from V and 3 bases from J, the junction kept 6 bases outside the gene matches. The CDR3 contains 15 residues. The CDR3, as DNA: TGCGCCAGCAGGGCGACTAGCGGAAACTACAATGAGCAGTTCTTC. Translated, it gives CASRATSGNYNEQFF.

The CDR3 loop is CASSLTGALNTEAFF. CDR3 bases: TGTGCCAGCAGCTTAACAGGGGCGTTGAACACTGAAGCTTTCTTT. The genes are TRBV7-2 and TRBJ1-1, with TRBD1 matching 7 bases. There are 15 residues in the CDR3. From germline, CDR1 is SGHTA and CDR2 FQGNSA. V was clipped by 2 bases and J by 0 bases; unmatched bases: 3.

At least ten counts were recorded for this clonotype. The chain carries TRBV28 and TRBJ2-7, with 7 bases lining up with TRBD2. CDR1 and CDR2 from the germline V gene are MDHEN and SYDVKM. This CDR3 contains 11 residues. Trimming at V came to 2 bases and at J to 12 bases, leaving 4 bases not matched to a gene. The CDR3 nucleotides read TGTGCCAGCAGTTTAAACGGGGGGTGGTACTTC. It codes for CASSLNGGWYF.

This clonotype has at least ten counts. The J gene is TRBJ1-1, the V gene TRBV4-2, with unresolved D. The germline CDR1 and CDR2 sequences are LGHNA and YNFKEQ. The V end was cut by 0 bases, the J end by 2 bases, with 10 bases between. The CDR3 is 15 amino acids. The CDR3 here is CASSQDWQQNTEAFF. DNA for the CDR3: TGTGCCAGCAGCCAAGATTGGCAGCAAAACACTGAAGCTTTCTTT.

This clonotype appeared many times. The CDR3 coding sequence is TGTGCCAGCAGCCAGTCAAAGGCGGAGACCCAGTACTTC. Translating it yields CASSQSKAETQYF. The V call is TRBV4-2, the J call TRBJ2-5; D remains unclear. Trimming left V 3 bases short and J 5 bases short, with 10 bases between. Germline CDR1 and CDR2: LGHNA and YNFKEQ. CDR3 length equals 13 residues.

This clonotype was counted many times. The rearrangement joins TRBV5-1 to TRBJ2-7; 9 positions match TRBD1. This CDR3 has 15 amino acids. J lost 4 bases, V lost 4 bases, and 9 bases had no gene match. Per the germline V gene, CDR1 is SGHRS and CDR2 is YFSETQ. CDR3 protein: CASSPGPGQGYEQYF. For the CDR3, the DNA is TGCGCCAGCAGCCCCGGACCGGGACAGGGTTACGAGCAGTACTTC. Together with reference TRBV5-1 and TRBJ2-7, the CDR3 gives the full variable domain: KAGVTQTPRYLIKTRGQQVTLSCSPISGHRSVSWYQQTPGQGLQFLFEYFSETQRNKGNFPGRFSGRQFSNSRSEMNVSTLELGDSALYLCASSPGPGQGYEQYFGPGTRLTVT.

The table lists this clonotype with many counts. This chain joins TRBV5-1 and TRBJ2-5; 11 bases map to TRBD2. Per germline, CDR1 SGHRS and CDR2 YFSETQ. The CDR3 consists of 17 residues. V lost 4 bases, J lost 1 base, and 9 bases stayed unmatched. The CDR3, as DNA: TGCGCCAGCAGCCCGGGGGCTAGCGGGAGGTCCCAAGAGACCCAGTACTTC. Protein: CASSPGASGRSQETQYF.

This clonotype was seen many times. The CDR3 is CASSLNLGMLSTEAFF. In DNA form, the CDR3 reads TGTGCCAGCAGTTTAAATCTGGGTATGCTGAGCACTGAAGCTTTCTTT. The rearrangement joins TRBV27 to TRBJ1-1; no clear D. Germline V gives CDR1 MNHEY, CDR2 SMNVEV (reference sequence). V was trimmed by 2 bases and J by 4 bases, leaving 17 bases between them. The length of the CDR3 is 16 residues.

The table lists this clonotype with many counts. The V gene is TRBV10-3, the J gene TRBJ2-7; TRBD2 agrees at 14 bases. The CDR3 spans 15 residues. Trimming at V came to 6 bases and at J to 2 bases, leaving 3 bases not matched to a gene. CDR1 is ENHRY and CDR2 is SYGVKD in the germline V gene. The CDR3 region has the DNA TGTGCCATCAGCGGACTAGCGGGAGGACCCTACGAGCAGTACTTC. Translation gives CAISGLAGGPYEQYF.

This clonotype was seen many times. The chain employs TRBV12-3 or TRBV12-4 and TRBJ1-5; perhaps TRBD1 as D (5 bases). The CDR3 runs 17 residues. Trimming removed 1 base from V and 5 bases from J, with 18 bases in between. CDR3 loop: CASSLVFGGVRDQPQHF. Written as DNA, the CDR3 is TGTGCCAGCAGTTTAGTTTTCGGGGGGGTTAGGGATCAGCCCCAGCATTTT.

This clonotype has more than one count but fewer than ten. The chain carries TRBV10-2 and TRBJ2-7; TRBD1 matches 8 bases. Germline assignment: CDR1 WSHSY and CDR2 SAAADI. The CDR3 consists of 16 residues. The ends lost 5 bases at V and 2 bases at J; junction bases unmatched: 11. CDR3 loop: CASSPTTGTGAYEQYF. Here the CDR3 DNA reads TGCGCCAGCAGTCCTACAACCGGGACAGGAGCCTACGAGCAGTACTTC.

This clonotype was seen ten or more times. The V and J genes are TRBV29-1 and TRBJ2-2, with D possibly matching TRBD2 (5 bases). Looked up from germline, CDR1 is SQVTM and CDR2 is ANQGSEA. Trimming took 6 bases from V and 7 from J, leaving 15 bases between them. CDR3 length: 13 residues. Here the CDR3 reads CSVSQAGSGELFF. CDR3 nucleotide sequence: TGCAGCGTGAGCCAGGCGGGCAGCGGGGAGCTGTTTTTT.

The gene calls are TRBV20-1 and TRBJ2-5, with TRBD2 matching 7 bases. Germline V lookup: CDR1 DFQATT, CDR2 SNEGSKA (reference sequence). The CDR3 covers 14 residues. V dropped 3 bases and J dropped 4; count of bases not matched to a gene: 8. Here the CDR3 DNA reads TGCAGTGCTAGCCCCTGGGGAGGGACAGAGACCCAGTACTTC. Translating it yields CSASPWGGTETQYF.